The next 26 T cell receptor beta chains were all read from a single sample in a study of blood T cells in healthy people across ages. Through a sample-barcoded 5' primer and a J-beta primer mix, a second PCR was run for about 6 to 11 cycles. TCRdb recomputed calls from the 5' RACE reads with MiXCR, one row per CDR3 protein. The profile shows hundreds of thousands of distinct CDR3 sequences, under 40% of them singletons. Material for sequencing was blood. The receptor set was obtained from a man between 18 and 35 years old in good health.

CDR3 region: CSARDGDEQYF. The DNA of the CDR3 is TGCAGTGCTAGAGATGGGGATGAGCAGTACTTC. The chain combines TRBV20-1 with TRBJ2-7; D unclear. Trimming took off 0 bases at V and 7 bases at J, with 7 bases between the two ends. The germline gives CDR1 DFQATT, CDR2 SNEGSKA (reference sequence). The CDR3 sequence is 11 residues long.

This clonotype was recorded many times. The chain links TRBV4-3 to TRBJ2-7; D unresolved. The V end lost 4 bases, the J end lost 5 bases, and 15 bases lay between the germline ends. Germline V gene sequence: CDR1 LGHNA, CDR2 YSLEER. The CDR3 extends over 14 amino acids. The CDR3 loop is CASSPERGSNEQYF. CDR3 DNA sequence: TGCGCCAGCAGCCCCGAACGAGGTAGCAACGAGCAGTACTTC.

The chain combines TRBV6-2 or TRBV6-3 with TRBJ2-7; D not certain. The CDR3 length is 16 residues. Germline V gene data show CDR1 as MNHEY and CDR2 as SVGEGT. Trimming removed 6 bases from V and 5 bases from J, with 23 bases in between. CDR3 sequence: CASRLDFGPPSNEQYF. The DNA of the CDR3 is TGTGCCAGCAGACTCGATTTCGGGCCTCCTTCCAACGAGCAGTACTTC.

A remark on this clonotype: Here the CDR3 omits its conserved ending phenylalanine or tryptophan, so a read error is the likely source. No DNA is shown, since the ends of the CDR3 on it are uncertain; the CDR3 is the one TCRdb lists. The rearrangement links TRBV4-1 to TRBJ2-1; the D call TRBD1 from the table was never checked on the DNA. The germline gives CDR1 MGHRA, CDR2 YSYEKL. Counting both end residues, the CDR3 totals 17 amino acids. This chain's CDR3 is CASSQEVKGQGSNTFGS.

The J gene is TRBJ1-5, the V gene TRBV20-1, with TRBD1 as a possible D gene (6 bases). The length of the CDR3 is 16 residues. The germline CDR1 and CDR2 sequences are DFQATT and SNEGSKA (reference sequence). Trimming shortened V by 2 bases and J by 3 bases, and 17 bases separated the two germline ends. CDR3 residues: CSARPNETGYNQPQHF. CDR3 DNA: TGCAGTGCTAGACCAAACGAGACAGGATACAATCAGCCCCAGCATTTT.

This clonotype was seen a handful of times. The genes are TRBV10-3 and TRBJ2-7; no definite D call. Trimming cost V 0 bases and J 7 bases, with 13 bases left between them. This CDR3 comprises 14 residues. The germline V gene has CDR1 ENHRY and CDR2 SYGVKD. The chain's CDR3 is CAISESFGSEEQYF. CDR3 sequence (DNA): TGTGCCATCAGTGAGTCGTTTGGATCCGAGGAGCAGTACTTC.

The chain couples TRBV15 to TRBJ2-1; 8 nucleotides agree with TRBD1. V was pared by 1 base and J by 2 bases, with 1 base of the junction left unmatched. This CDR3 spans 15 amino acids. Germline V gene sequence: CDR1 LNHNV, CDR2 YYDKDF (reference sequence). The CDR3 region has the DNA TGTGCCACCAGCAGAGTACAGGGGGCCTACAATGAGCAGTTCTTC. It yields the protein CATSRVQGAYNEQFF.

This CDR3 reads CATSRGMGQSSYEQYF. The CDR3 nucleotides read TGTGCCACCAGCAGGGGAATGGGACAGAGCTCCTACGAGCAGTACTTC. The V call is TRBV15, the J call TRBJ2-7; 7 bases line up with TRBD1. V trimming: 3 bases; J trimming: 0 bases; junction bases outside the gene matches: 8. This CDR3 comprises 16 residues. CDR1 LNHNV and CDR2 YYDKDF come from the germline V gene (reference sequence). The full variable domain, its missing parts supplied by reference TRBV15 and TRBJ2-7, is DAMVIQNPRYQVTQFGKPVTLSCSQTLNHNVMYWYQQKSSQAPKLLFHYYDKDFNNEADTPDNFQSRRPNTSFCFLDIRSPGLGDTAMYLCATSRGMGQSSYEQYFGPGTRLTVT.

This clonotype appeared a few times. The chain couples TRBV20-1 to TRBJ1-5; a possible D gene is TRBD1 (6 bases). Germline-derived CDR1 and CDR2 are DFQATT and SNEGSKA (reference sequence). V gave up 6 bases and J gave up 0 bases, with 9 bases separating them. This CDR3 is 13 amino acids long. CDR3 residues: CSAGTTSNQPQHF. In nucleotides, the CDR3 is TGCAGTGCCGGGACAACTAGCAATCAGCCCCAGCATTTT.

V is TRBV7-7 and J is TRBJ2-2, with TRBD1 matching 7 bases. Germline CDR1 SSHAT, CDR2 FNYEAQ (reference sequence). The CDR3 is 14 residues long. CDR3 coding DNA: TGTGGTAGCAGCTTAGGGACAGCCACCGGGGAGCTGTTTTTT. Protein sequence: CGSSLGTATGELFF.

This clonotype has only one observation. A clone one base away is much larger, so this may be a read error. The chain carries TRBV3-1 and TRBJ2-1, with D perhaps TRBD1 or TRBD2 (5 bases each). The better agreement between TRBJ2-7 and the DNA end casts doubt on the J call. Germline CDR1 LGHDT, CDR2 YNNKEL (reference sequence). The CDR3 extends over 14 amino acids. CDR3 bases: TGTGCCAGCAGCCAAAATCCTAGGGACCCCGAGCAGTACTTC. Its protein is CASSQNPRDPEQYF.

This sequence joins TRBV5-1 and TRBJ1-3; no reliable D call. The CDR3 has 16 residues. CDR1 is SGHRS and CDR2 is YFSETQ in the germline V gene. The V and J ends lost 1 base and 0 bases respectively, with 11 bases between them. The CDR3 loop reads CASSLSGASSGNTIYF. CDR3 DNA sequence: TGCGCCAGCAGCTTGTCCGGTGCTAGCTCTGGAAACACCATATATTTT.

This clonotype has at least ten counts. This sequence joins TRBV4-3 and TRBJ2-1; D call uncertain. Trimming left V 4 bases short and J 0 bases short, with 10 bases between. Per the germline V gene, CDR1 is LGHNA and CDR2 is YSLEER. The CDR3 runs to 15 residues. CDR3 in DNA: TGCGCCAGCAGCCCGGACCGTAGCTCCTACAATGAGCAGTTCTTC. It yields the protein CASSPDRSSYNEQFF.

The chain recombines TRBV20-1 with TRBJ2-1; D is possibly TRBD1 (6 bases). V was pared by 3 bases and J by 13 bases, with 25 bases between. The CDR3 runs 15 residues. The germline CDR1 and CDR2 sequences are DFQATT and SNEGSKA (reference sequence). The CDR3 spells CSASPTGYPGETQFF. The CDR3 bases are TGCAGTGCTAGTCCTACAGGGTATCCAGGGGAGACCCAGTTCTTC.

Regarding this clonotype: A read error is possible here, since a much larger clone lies one base away. V gene TRBV9 combines with J gene TRBJ2-3; D perhaps matches TRBD2 (6 bases). This CDR3 contains 14 residues. CDR1 is SGDLS and CDR2 is YYNGEE in the germline V gene. The CDR3 DNA is TGTGCCGGCAGTCGGCTGGAGGGGTCAGATACGCAGTATTTT. Translation: CAGSRLEGSDTQYF.

The genes are TRBV20-1 and TRBJ2-7; D gene unclear. Germline CDR1 and CDR2: DFQATT and SNEGSKA (reference sequence). There are 15 residues in the CDR3. V was trimmed by 6 bases and J by 6 bases, leaving 24 bases between them. DNA of the CDR3: TGCAGTGCCTTCAAGGTCTATTTTTCCGGTGGCGAGCAGTACTTC. Translating it yields CSAFKVYFSGGEQYF.

V and J are TRBV14 and TRBJ1-4; D not resolved. V shed 5 bases and J shed 7 bases, with 14 bases lying between them. Per germline, CDR1 SGHDN and CDR2 FVKESK. The CDR3 contains 14 residues. For the CDR3, the DNA is TGTGCCAGCAGCTTTGGGCGACGCCTTGAAAAACTGTTTTTT. Translation: CASSFGRRLEKLFF.

V usage is TRBV2 and J usage is TRBJ2-5, with a tentative D call TRBD1 (6 bases). V lost 11 bases, J lost 1 base, and 17 bases lay in between. Germline V gene lookup returns CDR1 SNHLY and CDR2 FYNNEI. CDR3 length: 14 residues. The CDR3 DNA sequence: TGTGCCTCCCTGGACAGAACCTTCCAAGAGACCCAGTACTTC. Residues: CASLDRTFQETQYF.

The chain employs TRBV12-3 or TRBV12-4 and TRBJ1-2; maybe TRBD1 (5 bases). This CDR3 is 11 amino acids long. The germline V and J ends were trimmed by 6 bases and 4 bases, with 6 bases remaining between them. In nucleotides, the CDR3 is TGTGCCAGCAGGGGGGTCTATGGCTACACCTTC. It is translated as CASRGVYGYTF.

The chain recombines TRBV4-3 with TRBJ2-1; 8 nucleotides agree with TRBD2. V shed 2 bases, J shed 2 bases, and the junction held 2 bases outside the gene matches. Germline values: CDR1 LGHNA, CDR2 YSLEER. The CDR3 length is 15 residues. The DNA of the CDR3 is TGCGCCAGCAGCCAAAAGCGGGGGACCTACAATGAGCAGTTCTTC. It translates to CASSQKRGTYNEQFF.

The chain joins TRBV7-2 to TRBJ2-3; 7 nucleotides line up with TRBD2. V lost 5 bases and J lost 7; bases outside the gene matches: 9. The CDR3 extends over 14 amino acids. Germline V gene data show CDR1 as SGHTA and CDR2 as FQGNSA. Here the CDR3 reads CASSVSLAENTQYF. CDR3 sequence (DNA): TGTGCCAGCAGCGTAAGTCTAGCGGAGAATACGCAGTATTTT.

This clonotype was observed many times. The DNA for the CDR3 is TGTGCCAGCAGCCCACGGGCTAACTATGGCTACACCTTC. Translating it yields CASSPRANYGYTF. The V and J genes are TRBV27 and TRBJ1-2; D is unclear. This CDR3 region has 13 residues. Trimming removed 6 bases at V and 0 bases at J, with 8 bases between. CDR1 and CDR2 from the germline V gene are MNHEY and SMNVEV (reference sequence).

Ten or more counts support this clonotype. This sequence joins TRBV7-2 and TRBJ2-1; 16 nucleotides match TRBD2. V lost 10 bases to trimming and J lost 7 bases; unmatched junction nucleotides: 7. The CDR3 consists of 15 residues. The germline V gene encodes CDR1 SGHTA and CDR2 FQGNSA. CDR3 sequence (DNA): TGTGCCACCGGGGGACTAGCGGGGGGGGGAAATGAGCAGTTCTTC. Amino acid sequence: CATGGLAGGGNEQFF.

There are many counts of this clonotype. The gene calls are TRBV4-1 and TRBJ2-3, with D maybe TRBD2 (5 bases). V was clipped by 4 bases and J by 4 bases, with 12 bases between them. In germline, CDR1 is MGHRA, CDR2 YSYEKL. The CDR3 runs 14 residues. CDR3 loop: CASSREKWADTQYF. Written as DNA, the CDR3 is TGCGCCAGCAGCCGGGAGAAATGGGCAGATACGCAGTATTTT.

This clonotype was counted only a few times. The chain recombines TRBV10-3 with TRBJ2-7; 7 bases agree with TRBD2. Looked up from germline, CDR1 is ENHRY and CDR2 is SYGVKD. V trimming: 5 bases; J trimming: 7 bases; junction bases outside the gene matches: 11. The CDR3 consists of 14 residues. DNA of the CDR3: TGTGCCATCAGTCCCCTTCTAGCGGCCAATGAGCAGTACTTC. Translating it yields CAISPLLAANEQYF.

V and J are TRBV29-1 and TRBJ1-1; 9 bases are shared with TRBD1. The CDR3 totals 13 residues. The junction had 2 bases not matched to a gene; V was cut back by 1 base and J by 5 bases. Germline CDR1 and CDR2: SQVTM and ANQGSEA. In DNA form, the CDR3 reads TGCAGCGTTGAAGGAGGGACAGGGACTGAAGCTTTCTTT. It translates to CSVEGGTGTEAFF.